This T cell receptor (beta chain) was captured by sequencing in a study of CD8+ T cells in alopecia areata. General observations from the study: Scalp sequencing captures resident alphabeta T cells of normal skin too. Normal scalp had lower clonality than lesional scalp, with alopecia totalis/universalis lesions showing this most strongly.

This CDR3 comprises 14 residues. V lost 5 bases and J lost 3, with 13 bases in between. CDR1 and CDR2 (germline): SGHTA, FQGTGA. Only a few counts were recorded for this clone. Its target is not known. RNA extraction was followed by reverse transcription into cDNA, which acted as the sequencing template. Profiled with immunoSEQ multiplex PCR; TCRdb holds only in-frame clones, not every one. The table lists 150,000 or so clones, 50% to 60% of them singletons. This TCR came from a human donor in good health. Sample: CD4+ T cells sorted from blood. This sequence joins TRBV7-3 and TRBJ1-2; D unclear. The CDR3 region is CASSAALEDYGYTF. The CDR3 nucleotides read TGTGCCAGCAGCGCCGCGCTGGAGGACTATGGCTACACCTTC.